One and the same sample provided the 7 T cell receptor beta chains below, sequenced in a study of vaccination and CD4 T cells after COVID-19. As to treatment: roughly 10-day PBMC culture with coronavirus spike peptide pools or control peptides (ViraFEST assay). Ahead of the COVID-19 pandemic (2011-2018), the CD4+ T cells of the unexposed donor were collected. The antigens for these receptors are not known. The study sequenced cultured CD4+ T cell DNA using the Oncomine TCR Beta short-read assay. TCRdb processed the PCR reads anew with MiXCR; each CDR3 protein has one entry. The sample yields about 8,400 distinct CDR3 sequences, less than 55% seen once. Source material: CD4+ T cells from blood, cultured in vitro. Every receptor here comes from a human donor in good health.

V gene TRBV6-1 combines with J gene TRBJ2-1; the D gene is possibly TRBD1 (6 bases). The CDR3 extends over 15 amino acids. Trimming took off 8 bases at V and 8 bases at J, with 22 bases between the two ends. Germline-derived CDR1 and CDR2 are MNHNS and SASEGT. CDR3 in DNA: TGTGCCAGCTCCCGGAACAGGGCTCGGCCCGATGAGCAGTTCTTC. It is translated as CASSRNRARPDEQFF.

The chain couples TRBV7-2 to TRBJ2-3; maybe TRBD1 (6 bases). This CDR3 region has 14 residues. CDR1 SGHTA and CDR2 FQGNSA come from the germline V gene. Trimming took 5 bases from V and 1 from J, leaving 10 bases between them. The CDR3 bases are TGTGCCAGCAGCACCGCAGGGGGCACAGATACGCAGTATTTT. This translates into CASSTAGGTDTQYF.

The chain employs TRBV29-1 and TRBJ1-5; no definite D call. The CDR3 totals 12 residues. The V gene lost 8 bases and the J gene lost 6 bases, with 14 bases spanning the gap. Germline lookup yields CDR1 SQVTM and CDR2 ANQGSEA. CDR3 region: CSTLWWGQPQHF. The DNA of the CDR3 is TGCAGCACCCTTTGGTGGGGTCAGCCCCAGCATTTT.

The CDR3 loop is CASSVQGITGELFF. CDR3 nucleotides: TGTGCCAGCAGCGTGCAGGGCATCACCGGGGAGCTGTTTTTT. The chain couples TRBV5-4 to TRBJ2-2, with D perhaps TRBD1 (5 bases). CDR1 is SGHNT and CDR2 is YYREEE in the germline V gene (reference sequence). Trimming pared 4 bases from V and 4 bases from J, leaving 11 bases between. The CDR3 loop spans 14 amino acids. Variable domain in full (rest from reference TRBV5-4 and TRBJ2-2): ETGVTQSPTHLIKTRGQQVTLRCSSQSGHNTVSWYQQALGQGPQFIFQYYREEENGRGNFPPRFSGLQFPNYSSELNVNALELDDSALYLCASSVQGITGELFFGEGSRLTVL.

The V and J genes are TRBV6-4 and TRBJ2-3, with TRBD2 identical over 16 bases. V shed 6 bases and J 0 bases; nucleotides not matched to a gene: 6. There are 18 residues in the CDR3. Germline loops: CDR1 MRHNA, CDR2 SNTAGT. The CDR3, as DNA: TGTGCCAGCAGCGCGGGACTAGCGGGAGGGACTAGCACAGATACGCAGTATTTT. It specifies CASSAGLAGGTSTDTQYF.

The chain combines TRBV27 with TRBJ1-5; D is perhaps TRBD1 (6 bases). V gave up 2 bases and J gave up 7 bases, with 9 bases separating them. The CDR3 sequence is 13 residues long. Germline loops: CDR1 MNHEY, CDR2 SMNVEV (reference sequence). The CDR3 region has the DNA TGTGCCAGCAGTTTAGGGACAAAGCAGCCCCAGCATTTT. Amino acid sequence: CASSLGTKQPQHF.

This chain links TRBV6-1 with TRBJ2-7; no clear D gene. Germline-derived CDR1 and CDR2 are MNHNS and SASEGT. The length of the CDR3 is 11 residues. The V gene lost 7 bases and the J gene lost 6 bases, with 10 bases spanning the gap. CDR3 loop: CASNSGPEQYF. CDR3 DNA sequence: TGTGCCAGCAACTCCGGGCCCGAGCAGTACTTC.